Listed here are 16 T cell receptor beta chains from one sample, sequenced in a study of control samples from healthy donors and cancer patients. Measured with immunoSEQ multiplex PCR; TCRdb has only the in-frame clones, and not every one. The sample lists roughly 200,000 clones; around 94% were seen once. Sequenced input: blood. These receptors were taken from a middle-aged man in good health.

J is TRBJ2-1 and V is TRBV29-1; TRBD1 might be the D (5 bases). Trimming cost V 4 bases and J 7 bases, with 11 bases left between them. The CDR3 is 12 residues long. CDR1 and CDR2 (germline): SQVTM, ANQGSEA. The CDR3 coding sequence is TGCAGCGTTGGCCAGGGATGGAATGAGCAGTTCTTC. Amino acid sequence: CSVGQGWNEQFF.

This CDR3 reads CASSRPTNEKLFF. The CDR3 bases are TGTGCCAGCAGCCGACCAACTAATGAAAAACTGTTTTTT. V and J are TRBV3-1 (or the pseudogene TRBV3-2) and TRBJ1-4; D is uncertain. V was trimmed by 4 bases and J by 0 bases, leaving 3 bases between them. CDR1 and CDR2 from the germline V gene are LGHDT and YNNKEL (reference sequence). This CDR3 comprises 13 residues.

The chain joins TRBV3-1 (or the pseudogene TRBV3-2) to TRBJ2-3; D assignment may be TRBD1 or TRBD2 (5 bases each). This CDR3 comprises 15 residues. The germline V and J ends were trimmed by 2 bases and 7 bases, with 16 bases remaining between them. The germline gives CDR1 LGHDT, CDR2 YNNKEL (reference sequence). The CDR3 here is CASSQLSRGPHTQYF. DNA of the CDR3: TGTGCCAGCAGCCAATTAAGTCGGGGACCACATACGCAGTATTTT.

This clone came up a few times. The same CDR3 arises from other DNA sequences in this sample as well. CDR3 sequence (DNA): TGCGCCAGCAGGACGGACACGAACACTGAAGCTTTCTTT. Translating it yields CASRTDTNTEAFF. The V call is TRBV10-1, the J call TRBJ1-1; tentatively, D is TRBD1 (5 bases). Germline CDR1 WNHNN, CDR2 SYGVQD (reference sequence). The CDR3 has 13 amino acids. Trimming shortened V by 6 bases and J by 1 base, and 9 bases separated the two germline ends.

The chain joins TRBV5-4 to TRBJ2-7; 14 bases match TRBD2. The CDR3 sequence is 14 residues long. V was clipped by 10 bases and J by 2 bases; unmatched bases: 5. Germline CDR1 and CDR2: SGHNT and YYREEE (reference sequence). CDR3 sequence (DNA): TGTGCCTTTCAGACTAGCGGGGGGGCCTACGAGCAGTACTTC. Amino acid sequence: CAFQTSGGAYEQYF.

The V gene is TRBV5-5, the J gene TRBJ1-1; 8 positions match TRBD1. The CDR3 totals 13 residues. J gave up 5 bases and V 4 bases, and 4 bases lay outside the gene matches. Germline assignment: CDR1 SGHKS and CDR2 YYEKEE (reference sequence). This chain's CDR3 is CASSLTGGTEAFF. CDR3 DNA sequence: TGTGCCAGCAGCCTTACAGGGGGTACTGAAGCTTTCTTT.

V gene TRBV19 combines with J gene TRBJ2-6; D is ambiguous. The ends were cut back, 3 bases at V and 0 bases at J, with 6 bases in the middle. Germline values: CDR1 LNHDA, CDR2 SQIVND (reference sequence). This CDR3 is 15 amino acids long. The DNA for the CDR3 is TGTGCCAGTAGTATTTGGGGCTCTGGGGCCAACGTCCTGACTTTC. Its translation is CASSIWGSGANVLTF.

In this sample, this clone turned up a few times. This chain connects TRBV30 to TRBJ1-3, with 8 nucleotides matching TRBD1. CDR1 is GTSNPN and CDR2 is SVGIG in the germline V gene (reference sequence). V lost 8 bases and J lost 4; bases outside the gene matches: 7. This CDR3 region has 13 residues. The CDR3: CAGGQGTGNTIYF. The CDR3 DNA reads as TGTGCCGGAGGACAGGGAACGGGAAACACCATATATTTT. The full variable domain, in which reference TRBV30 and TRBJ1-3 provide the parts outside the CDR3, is SQTIHQWPATLVQPVGSPLSLECTVEGTSNPNLYWYRQAAGRGLQLLFYSVGIGQISSEVPQNLSASRPQDRQFILSSKKLLLSDSGFYLCAGGQGTGNTIYFGEGSWLTVV.

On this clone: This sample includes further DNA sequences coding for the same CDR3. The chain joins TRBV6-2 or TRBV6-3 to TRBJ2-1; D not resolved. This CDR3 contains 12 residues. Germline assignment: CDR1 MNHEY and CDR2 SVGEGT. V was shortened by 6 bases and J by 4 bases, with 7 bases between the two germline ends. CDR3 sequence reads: CASSRGYNEQFF. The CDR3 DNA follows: TGTGCCAGCAGCCGAGGATACAATGAGCAGTTCTTC.

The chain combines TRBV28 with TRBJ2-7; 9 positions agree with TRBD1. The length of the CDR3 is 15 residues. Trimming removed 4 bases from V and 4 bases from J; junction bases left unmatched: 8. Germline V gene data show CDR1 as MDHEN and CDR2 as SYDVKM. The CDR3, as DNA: TGTGCCAGCAGTTCTCCGGGACAGGGCTTTTACGAGCAGTACGTC. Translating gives CASSSPGQGFYEQYV.

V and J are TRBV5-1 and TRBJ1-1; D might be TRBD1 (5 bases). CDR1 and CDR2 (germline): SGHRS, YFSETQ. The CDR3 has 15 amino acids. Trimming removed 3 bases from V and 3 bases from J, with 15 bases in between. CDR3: CASSSDLGVDTEAFF. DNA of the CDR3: TGCGCCAGCAGCTCGGACTTGGGGGTGGACACTGAAGCTTTCTTT. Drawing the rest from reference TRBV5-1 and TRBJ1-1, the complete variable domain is KAGVTQTPRYLIKTRGQQVTLSCSPISGHRSVSWYQQTPGQGLQFLFEYFSETQRNKGNFPGRFSGRQFSNSRSEMNVSTLELGDSALYLCASSSDLGVDTEAFFGQGTRLTVV.

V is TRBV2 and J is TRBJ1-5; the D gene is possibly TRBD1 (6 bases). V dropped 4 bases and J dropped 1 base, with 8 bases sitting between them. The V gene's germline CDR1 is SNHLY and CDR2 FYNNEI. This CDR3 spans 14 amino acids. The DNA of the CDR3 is TGTGCCAGCAGTGTGGACAGAAGCAATCAGCCCCAGCATTTT. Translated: CASSVDRSNQPQHF. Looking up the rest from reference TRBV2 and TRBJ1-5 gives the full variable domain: EPEVTQTPSHQVTQMGQEVILRCVPISNHLYFYWYRQILGQKVEFLVSFYNNEISEKSEIFDDQFSVERPDGSNFTLKIRSTKLEDSAMYFCASSVDRSNQPQHFGDGTRLSIL.

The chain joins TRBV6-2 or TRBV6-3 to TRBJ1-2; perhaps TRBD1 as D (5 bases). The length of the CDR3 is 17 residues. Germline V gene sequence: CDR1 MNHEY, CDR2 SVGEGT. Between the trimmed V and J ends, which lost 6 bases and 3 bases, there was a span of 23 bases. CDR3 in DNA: TGTGCCAGCAGCTCTATCCGACAGCTCCAGACTTACTATGGCTACACCTTC. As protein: CASSSIRQLQTYYGYTF.

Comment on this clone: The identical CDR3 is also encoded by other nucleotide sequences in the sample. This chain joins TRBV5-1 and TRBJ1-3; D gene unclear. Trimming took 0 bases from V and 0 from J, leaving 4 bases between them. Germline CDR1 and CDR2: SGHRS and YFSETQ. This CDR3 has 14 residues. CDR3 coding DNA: TGCGCCAGCAGCTTGGCCTACTCTGGAAACACCATATATTTT. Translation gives CASSLAYSGNTIYF.

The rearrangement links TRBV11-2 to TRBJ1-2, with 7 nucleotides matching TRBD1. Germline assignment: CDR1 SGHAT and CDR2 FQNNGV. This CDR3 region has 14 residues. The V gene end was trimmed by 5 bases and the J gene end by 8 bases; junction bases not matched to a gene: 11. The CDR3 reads CASSRGQGVVGYTF. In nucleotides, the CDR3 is TGTGCCAGCAGCAGGGGGCAGGGGGTGGTAGGCTACACCTTC.

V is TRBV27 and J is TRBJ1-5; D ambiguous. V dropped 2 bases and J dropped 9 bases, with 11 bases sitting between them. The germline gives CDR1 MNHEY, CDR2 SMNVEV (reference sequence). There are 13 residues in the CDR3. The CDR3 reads CASSLVALGPQHF. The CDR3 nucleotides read TGTGCCAGCAGTTTAGTCGCCTTGGGGCCCCAGCATTTT.